This T cell receptor beta chain emerged from a study of beta chain features in type 1 diabetes. The entirety of the isolated RNA underwent reverse transcription, so expressed TCRB transcripts were sequenced. This table comes from immunoSEQ multiplex PCR, and its TCRdb copy is limited to in-frame clones, with some not included. Of 810,000 or so clones listed, 15% to 20% are singletons. This CDR3 comprises 14 residues. V was clipped by 0 bases and J by 8 bases, with 11 bases between them. Germline assignment: CDR1 LGHNA and CDR2 YNFKEQ. This clone was seen more than once but under ten times. Sequenced input: naive CD4+ T cells from blood. This chain joins TRBV4-2 and TRBJ2-4; the D call may be TRBD1 or TRBD2 (5 bases each). The TCR comes from a woman aged 18-30 years in good health. The CDR3 region has the DNA TGTGCCAGCAGCCAAGACAGGGACCTAGACATTCAGTACTTC. It is translated as CASSQDRDLDIQYF.